Listed below are T cell receptor beta chains from one sample, sequenced in a study of cytomegalovirus exposure and HLA in healthy donors. Sequencing was performed with immunoSEQ multiplex PCR; in TCRdb, only in-frame clones are kept and a portion is missing. The sample has 80,000 to 100,000 clones, approximately 71% seen once. The sample taken for sequencing was PBMCs. The receptors here all came from a woman in her late teens or twenties in good health and CMV-seropositive. Both conserved end residues are part of each CDR3. Fields, in order: V gene, D gene, clone size, J gene, CDR3 DNA, CDR3 protein. A D gene is named only where the DNA matches it firmly. Size is stated for part of the rows, as once, few or many counts, or as a class when the clone is expanded.

>TRBV5-6|-|-|TRBJ1-1
TGTGCCAGCAGCCCAGGACAGCCGAACACTGAAGCTTTCTTT
CASSPGQPNTEAFF
>TRBV2|-|few|TRBJ2-3
TGTGCCAGCAGTGATATGACTCGCACAGATACGCAGTATTTT
CASSDMTRTDTQYF
>TRBV5-6|-|-|TRBJ1-2
TGTGCCAGCAGCTTCCAGGGGACGGGGGGCTACACCTTC
CASSFQGTGGYTF
>TRBV27|-|few|TRBJ2-1
TGTGCCAGCAGTTACGCGGGATCCTACAATGAGCAGTTCTTC
CASSYAGSYNEQFF
>TRBV7-9|TRBD1|-|TRBJ2-2
TGTGCCAGCAGGAGGACAGGGACGGGCGGGGAGCTGTTTTTT
CASRRTGTGGELFF
>TRBV5-5|-|-|TRBJ2-7
TGTGCCAGCAGCCCTTGGAGGGGTCACTCCTACGAGCAGTACTTC
CASSPWRGHSYEQYF
>TRBV5-4|TRBD2|-|TRBJ2-6
TGTGCCAGCAGCCAAACTAGCGGGACTGGGGCCAACGTCCTGACTTTC
CASSQTSGTGANVLTF
>TRBV28|TRBD1|-|TRBJ1-2
TGTGCCAGCAGGCCCTACGGGACAGTTAACTATGGCTACACCTTC
CASRPYGTVNYGYTF
>TRBV5-5|-|few|TRBJ1-5
TGTGCCAGCAACCCAGGTTTATCTGGCAATCAGCCCCAGCATTTT
CASNPGLSGNQPQHF
>TRBV18|TRBD1|-|TRBJ2-3
TGTGCCAGCTCACAGGACAGGGGGGGCACAGATACGCAGTATTTT
CASSQDRGGTDTQYF
>TRBV7-9|-|-|TRBJ2-7
TGTGCCAGCAGCCCTCCCTCGAGTAGCTCCTACGAGCAGTACTTC
CASSPPSSSSYEQYF
>TRBV5-1|TRBD1|-|TRBJ2-3
TGCGCCAGCAGCTCGGGACAGCCTAGCACAGATACGCAGTATTTT
CASSSGQPSTDTQYF
>TRBV9|-|-|TRBJ1-2
TGTGCCAGCAGCGAAGCCATTGAGGGAGTCTACTATGGCTACACCTTC
CASSEAIEGVYYGYTF
>TRBV21-1|-|-|TRBJ1-4
TGTGCCAGCAACCCGGACAGGGTGAAAGAAAAACTGTTTTTT
CASNPDRVKEKLFF
>TRBV28|-|few|TRBJ1-5
TGTGCCAGCAGTCCCCTGGGAGGGAGAAGCAATCAGCCCCAGCATTTT
CASSPLGGRSNQPQHF
>TRBV18|TRBD1|-|TRBJ2-2
TGTGCCAGCTCACCGGGACAGGGGCACGGGGAGCTGTTTTTT
CASSPGQGHGELFF
>TRBV6-5|-|-|TRBJ2-7
TGTGCCAGCAGACAGGGCGGCTACGAGCAGTACTTC
CASRQGGYEQYF
>TRBV29-1|TRBD1|-|TRBJ2-7
TGCAGCGTTGTTGAGGGACAGGGGACCTACGAGCAGTACTTC
CSVVEGQGTYEQYF
>TRBV9|TRBD2|-|TRBJ2-1
TGTGCCAGCAGCGAGCGGGAGTTCTCGAGGTATGAGCAGTTCTTC
CASSEREFSRYEQFF
>TRBV9|TRBD2|-|TRBJ2-1
TGTGCCAGCAGCGCGACCCAAGCGGGAGCCGGTTACAATGAGCAGTTCTTC
CASSATQAGAGYNEQFF
>TRBV30|TRBD1|-|TRBJ1-5
TGTGCCTGGAGTTTAGGACAGGGGCCGCAGTTGAATCAGCCCCAGCATTTT
CAWSLGQGPQLNQPQHF
>TRBV30|-|-|TRBJ2-7
TGTGCCTGGACCCGCTCCGGGTCCTACGAGCAGTACTTC
CAWTRSGSYEQYF
>TRBV19|-|-|TRBJ1-5
TGTGCCAGTAGTAACAGGTCTTCGGTGTATAGCAATCAGCCCCAGCATTTT
CASSNRSSVYSNQPQHF
>TRBV10-3|TRBD2|few|TRBJ2-3
TGTGCCATCAGTGAGGGAATCACTAGCGGGGGAACAGATACGCAGTATTTT
CAISEGITSGGTDTQYF
>TRBV4-3|-|few|TRBJ2-3
TGCGCCAGCAGCCAAAAGTTCGGGACAGATACGCAGTATTTT
CASSQKFGTDTQYF
>TRBV5-1|-|-|TRBJ2-7
TGCGCCAGCTACGACAGCCTCTACGAGCAGTACTTC
CASYDSLYEQYF
>TRBV5-4|-|-|TRBJ2-1
TGTGCCAGCAGCTTGGAACTTGCCGATGAGCAGTTCTTC
CASSLELADEQFF
>TRBV4-2|TRBD1|-|TRBJ1-2
TGTGCCAGCAGCCAAGAGGGAACAGGGGTATCGGGTGGCTACACCTTC
CASSQEGTGVSGGYTF
>TRBV19|TRBD2|once|TRBJ2-1
TGTGCCAGTAGTATAGATGGACTAGCGGGCTTTGTCACCTACAATGAGCAGTTCTTC
CASSIDGLAGFVTYNEQFF
>TRBV6-5|-|-|TRBJ2-1
TGTGCCAGCAGCTCCGAAAGAGGAGGGATGGATTGGTTCTTC
CASSSERGGMDWFF
>TRBV10-3|TRBD2|-|TRBJ2-7
TGTGCCATCACCCGTGGGGGAGGGCCGTCCTACGAGCAGTACTTC
CAITRGGGPSYEQYF
>TRBV7-2|-|-|TRBJ2-5
TGTGCCAGCAGCTTAGTGGGGGCAGGGGGGCTAAAAGAGACCCAGTACTTC
CASSLVGAGGLKETQYF
>TRBV4-3|-|-|TRBJ2-7
TGCGCCAGCAGCCAAGTAAGTCAGTCCTACGAGCAGTACTTC
CASSQVSQSYEQYF
>TRBV5-1|-|-|TRBJ2-7
TGCGCCAGCAGCTTGGCCCCAGGGCCCTACGAGCAGTACTTC
CASSLAPGPYEQYF
>TRBV6-4|-|-|TRBJ2-2
TGTGCCAGCAGTGCAGGGGACACCGGGGAGCTGTTTTTT
CASSAGDTGELFF
>TRBV25-1|TRBD1|once|TRBJ2-3
TGTGCCAGCAGTGGCCGGGACAGAAGCACAGATACGCAGTATTTT
CASSGRDRSTDTQYF
>TRBV18|-|-|TRBJ1-5
TGTGCCAGCTCACCTGCCTCAAATCGGGATCAGCCCCAGCATTTT
CASSPASNRDQPQHF
>TRBV5-1|-|-|TRBJ1-1
TGCGCCAGCAGCTTCCGGGACTCCTCGGGGAACACTGAAGCTTTCTTT
CASSFRDSSGNTEAFF
>TRBV7-9|-|few|TRBJ1-1
TGTGCCAGCAGCTTAGCCCCGAGGAAGAACACTGAAGCTTTCTTT
CASSLAPRKNTEAFF
>TRBV25-1|-|-|TRBJ2-3
TGTGCCAGCGGGGGGGACAAGATCTTTGATACGCAGTATTTT
CASGGDKIFDTQYF
>TRBV4-3|-|-|TRBJ2-7
TGCGCCAGCAGCCCCAGAGCGGCTACCTACGAGCAGTACTTC
CASSPRAATYEQYF
>TRBV5-4|TRBD1|-|TRBJ1-2
TGTGCCAGCAGCCCCGAGAGCCAGGGGGGCTATGGCTACACCTTC
CASSPESQGGYGYTF
>TRBV7-2|-|-|TRBJ2-5
TGTGCCAGCAGCTTACGGGGGGCCGGGGAGACCCAGTACTTC
CASSLRGAGETQYF
>TRBV7-2|TRBD1|-|TRBJ1-1
TGTGCCAGCAGTTGGCAGGGGCAGGGGGATGAAGCTTTCTTT
CASSWQGQGDEAFF
>TRBV19|-|-|TRBJ2-7
TGTGCCAGTAGCCATAGTGCAGTCTCGGCGGCCTTCTACGAGCAGTACTTC
CASSHSAVSAAFYEQYF
>TRBV6-1|-|few|TRBJ1-2
TGTGCCAGCATATCAGGGTTGTCGAACTATGGCTACACCTTC
CASISGLSNYGYTF
>TRBV7-9|TRBD2|once|TRBJ2-1
TGTGCCAGCAGCCATTCCGGGACTAGCGGGAAGTCCTACAATGAGCAGTTCTTC
CASSHSGTSGKSYNEQFF
>TRBV9|TRBD1|few|TRBJ2-3
TGTGCCAGCAGCGCCGGAAGACAGGGGAATACGCAGTATTTT
CASSAGRQGNTQYF
>TRBV4-3|-|-|TRBJ2-3
TGCGCCAGCAGCCAAGTTGGTGGAGGGTGGGGTACGCAGTATTTT
CASSQVGGGWGTQYF
>TRBV28|-|-|TRBJ1-5
TGTGCCAGCAGACCGTCGGGGGTTGGGAATCAGCCCCAGCATTTT
CASRPSGVGNQPQHF
>TRBV5-8|TRBD1|-|TRBJ1-2
TGTGCCAGCAGATTCGGACAGGCTAACTATGGCTACACCTTC
CASRFGQANYGYTF
>TRBV19|TRBD1|once|TRBJ2-2
TGTGCCAGTAGTCCGGGACAGGGGACCGGGGAGCTGTTTTTT
CASSPGQGTGELFF
>TRBV9|TRBD2|-|TRBJ2-1
TGTGCCAGCAGCCCCAGGGGAGCGGGGGGAAACAATGAGCAGTTCTTC
CASSPRGAGGNNEQFF
>TRBV19|TRBD2|few|TRBJ2-3
TGTGCCAGTAGTATTCTCGGGAGGGGGGTTGGCACAGATACGCAGTATTTT
CASSILGRGVGTDTQYF
>TRBV2|TRBD1|-|TRBJ1-1
TGTGCCAGCAGGGGGACAGGGCGGAACACTGAAGCTTTCTTT
CASRGTGRNTEAFF
>TRBV27|TRBD1|-|TRBJ2-7
TGTGCCAGCAAAAGAGGACAGGGGGCTTACGAGCAGTACTTC
CASKRGQGAYEQYF
>TRBV28|TRBD2|-|TRBJ2-3
TGTGCCAGCAGTTCCCAACTAGCGGACAGCACAGATACGCAGTATTTT
CASSSQLADSTDTQYF
>TRBV7-3|-|-|TRBJ2-3
TGTGCCAGCAGCTTAATTTCAGGCGAGGACTCAGATACGCAGTATTTT
CASSLISGEDSDTQYF
>TRBV25-1|TRBD2|-|TRBJ2-1
TGTGCCAGCAGTGAATCCTTTAGCGGGGGGTACAATGAGCAGTTCTTC
CASSESFSGGYNEQFF
>TRBV12-5|-|-|TRBJ2-3
TGTGCTAGTGGTTTCCTAGGACTGAGAGGCGGGGATACGCAGTATTTT
CASGFLGLRGGDTQYF